This T cell receptor beta chain was captured by sequencing in a study of blood T cell repertoires in COVID-19. Study as a whole: Samples taken during acute and convalescent COVID-19 were collected in the United States, Italy and Spain. T cells, B-cell-depleted T cells, or PBMCs provided the cDNA or gDNA that served as material.

Methods used by the authors: The assay estimated nucleated cells by amplifying reference gene primers. Assay: immunoSEQ multiplex PCR; the TCRdb copy retains only in-frame clones and omits some. V, J and clone size are those of that table, while D and trimming were read from the DNA. The data show approximately 180,000 clones, 88% seen once. The TCR sequence derives from a human donor in a cohort sampled during active COVID-19. Sequenced sample: peripheral blood.

The CDR3 sequence: CASSQDVTAPSYEQYF. CDR3 bases: TGCGCCAGCAGCCAAGACGTGACAGCGCCGAGCTACGAGCAGTACTTC. This chain uses TRBV4-3 with TRBJ2-7; maybe TRBD1 (5 bases). The germline gives CDR1 LGHNA, CDR2 YSLEER. The CDR3 length is 16 residues. V lost 0 bases to trimming and J lost 3 bases, with 15 bases between them.